The source of this T cell receptor (beta chain) is a study of blood T cell repertoires in COVID-19. This clone came up once. Profiled with immunoSEQ multiplex PCR; TCRdb holds only in-frame clones, not every one. Found here are about 150,000 clones, 84% of them singletons; the top ten hold under 9.5%. The CDR3 consists of 12 residues. Germline CDR1 and CDR2: SEHNR and FQNEAQ (reference sequence). The V and J ends lost 1 base and 9 bases respectively, with 9 bases between them. This TCR derives from a man aged 45-65 years who had recovered from COVID-19. The sample taken for sequencing was PBMCs or T cells enriched from blood (not recorded which). This chain connects TRBV7-9 to TRBJ2-5, with D possibly being TRBD2 (5 bases). Written as DNA, the CDR3 is TGTGCCAGCAGCTTAGTAGACGGGGCCCAGTACTTC. Translated, it gives CASSLVDGAQYF.